One T cell receptor (beta chain) is described in this entry. Its antigen remains unidentified. One base away there is no much larger clone; base qualities are not given. Taken with the paper, the label for time point translates to: baseline before first vaccination. This sample's treatment or condition label indicates: meningococcal conjugate vaccine given as trial control. Vaccinee samples were obtained from the UK trials COV001 and COV002, which included a single-blind randomized controlled phase 2/3 trial of AZD1222 (ChAdOx1 nCoV-19) in healthy adults. For TCRbeta chain sequencing, PBMC samples from trial participants were taken at day 0 and at day 28 after the second dose. This record comes from a study of T cell responses to AZD1222 COVID-19 vaccine (dated by TCRdb to the early 2020s). Background on the whole study: TCR sequencing was performed for about 240 trial participants, of whom about 200 were given two doses of AZD1222 and 26 were given two doses of MenACWY control vaccine. Trial participants were enrolled by age into subgroups of 18-55, 56-69 and 70-plus years, and roughly 150, 30 and 60 TCR-sequenced participants, respectively, were included in these subgroups. Overall study results and their limits: Participants were mostly white British, with more females than males. The authors suggested clonal diversity may have been underestimated. Only five to seven AZD1222 recipients were SARS-CoV-2 seropositive at baseline, limiting conclusions about previously exposed vaccinees. The vaccine-associated CD4 TCRs covered the entire spike protein, and the dominant responses fell in regions 160-218 and 743-854. The 56-69-year group was small, and its depth increase did not reach significance, likely because of low power. Nearly half of unique spike-specific TCRs reportedly recognized epitopes outside regions mutated in the B.1.351 and B.1.1.7 variants. After two AZD1222 doses, spike-specific TCR breadth and depth were significantly higher than at day 0 and than in MenACWY recipients. Because no day 14 peak-response samples were available, the repertoires could be characterized only after the peak T cell response.

As encoded in the germline V gene (reference sequence), CDR1 is GTSNPN while CDR2 is SVGIG. Counted from cysteine to phenylalanine, this CDR3 has 13 amino acids. The CDR3 DNA has 39 bases and is translated from base 1. V and J are truncated by 0 bases and 9 bases respectively, leaving an intervening sequence of 9 bases. The CDR3 regions of human TCRbeta chains were analyzed by immunosequencing. The published analysis was carried out like this. Repertoire TCRs were checked for matches against a reference library of SARS-CoV-2-specific TCRs that had been generated using the MIRA antigen-specificity platform. Breadth was defined as the fraction of unique TCRs that were SARS-CoV-2-associated, and depth was defined as the fraction of total T cells that were SARS-CoV-2-associated. Using the MIRA data, each spike-specific TCR was mapped to the spike region that the TCR reacts to and placed in a CD4 or CD8 class. Log10-transformed breadth and depth values were compared by one-way ANOVA with Sidak's multiple comparisons tests. TCRdb stores this immuneACCESS table with in-frame sequences only. Part of the clones is absent; in the studies checked, under half of the shortfall reflects unresolved V genes, and no reason is known for the rest. For V, J and clone size, that table is used; D and trimming come from the DNA. Within this sample are around 160,000 clones, with about 90% of them counted one time only. The top ten clones comprise around 2.8% of the sample.

The V gene is TRBV30 and the J gene is TRBJ1-6; no D segment can be confidently identified. This receptor was identified in an adult in good health. The sample was peripheral blood, taken on day 0 of MenACWY control vaccination. The nucleotide sequence is given as TGTGCCTGGAGTGTACAGCCAGGTTCACCCCTCCACTTT. Its coded protein is CAWSVQPGSPLHF.